This T cell receptor (beta chain) emerged from a study of CD8+ T cells in alopecia areata. The ends lost 1 base at V and 5 bases at J; junction bases unmatched: 5. The CDR3 sequence is 15 residues long. Looked up from germline, CDR1 is SGHVS and CDR2 is FNYEAQ. Extraction of RNA preceded its reverse transcription into cDNA, which served as the sequencing template. Data came from immunoSEQ multiplex PCR; TCRdb stores just in-frame clones and leaves some out. The repertoire holds under 250,000 clones, 57% seen once, with 0.45% in the top ten. Study-wide results and caveats: In scalp samples, resident alphabeta T cells of normal skin are also sequenced. Mice showed clearer TCR sharing than patients did, a gap that was possibly HLA-related.

As regards this clone: Its target is not known.

The source is a human donor with alopecia areata. Sequenced material: CD4+ T cells sorted from blood, taken at week 0. The chain has TRBV7-6 and TRBJ2-1, with 7 bases identical to TRBD1. This CDR3 is CASSLVGQIDNEQFF. CDR3 sequence (DNA): TGTGCCAGCAGCTTAGTGGGACAGATTGACAATGAGCAGTTCTTC.